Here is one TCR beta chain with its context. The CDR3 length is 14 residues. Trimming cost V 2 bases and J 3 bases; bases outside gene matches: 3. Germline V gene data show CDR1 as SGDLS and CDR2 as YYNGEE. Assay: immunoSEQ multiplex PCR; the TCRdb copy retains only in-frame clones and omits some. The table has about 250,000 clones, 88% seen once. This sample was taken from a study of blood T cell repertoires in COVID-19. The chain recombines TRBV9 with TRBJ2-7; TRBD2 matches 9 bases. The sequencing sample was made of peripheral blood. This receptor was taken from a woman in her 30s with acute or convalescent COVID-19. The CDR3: CASSVAGGNYEQYF. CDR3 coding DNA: TGTGCCAGCAGCGTCGCGGGAGGGAACTACGAGCAGTACTTC.